A selection of T cell receptor beta chains follows, all from one sample in a study of T-cell memory formation after mild COVID-19. MiXCR, run by TCRdb on the 5' RACE reads, gives a single entry per CDR3 protein. This sample has about 170,000 distinct CDR3 sequences, with 10% to 15% found just once. Sequencing was carried out using PBMCs or a T cell subset sorted from them (not recorded which). The receptors originated from a man between 18 and 29 years old who had mild COVID-19 (a few samples of this study predate the infection). Cell type and time point are not known. CDR3s include the opening cysteine and the closing phenylalanine or tryptophan. A D gene is named only where the DNA matches it firmly. Clone size is given for some rows only: seen once, a few or many times, or a class if the clone is expanded.

>-|TRBV7-2|TRBD1|TRBJ1-5
TGTGCCAGCAACAGGGGAAACAATCAGCCCCAGCATTTT
CASNRGNNQPQHF
>-|TRBV19|TRBD1|TRBJ1-2
TGTGCCAGTAGTAGAAGACAGGGCTCGGCCTATGGCTACACCTTC
CASSRRQGSAYGYTF
>many|TRBV11-1|TRBD1|TRBJ1-1
TGTGCCAGCAGATGGGACAGGGGGCGCGATCGGAACACTGAAGCTTTCTTT
CASRWDRGRDRNTEAFF
>many|TRBV12-3/TRBV12-4|-|TRBJ2-5
TGTGCCAGCAGTTTGTCAGGCCAAGAGACCCAGTACTTC
CASSLSGQETQYF
>few|TRBV2|TRBD1|TRBJ1-4
TGTGCCAGCAGATACCGACAGGGATCCTCTGAAAAACTGTTTTTT
CASRYRQGSSEKLFF
>-|TRBV11-2|TRBD1|TRBJ1-2
TGTGCCAGCAGCTTAACCCGGGACAGGGCCTTCACCTTC
CASSLTRDRAFTF
>-|TRBV9|-|TRBJ2-6
TGTGCCAGCAGCGTAGCGGGCTCTGGGGCCAACGTCCTGACTTTC
CASSVAGSGANVLTF
>few|TRBV3-1|-|TRBJ1-2
TGTGCCAGCAGCCAAGTCGGAGGAGACTATGGCTACACCTTC
CASSQVGGDYGYTF
>few|TRBV3-1|-|TRBJ2-5
TGTGCCAGCAGCTTAAGGACTCTTCGTCGCTTC
CASSLRTLRRF
>few|TRBV3-1|-|TRBJ1-1
TGTGCCAGCAGCCAGACACAGGGAAGGGGCGCGAACACTGAAGCTTTCTTT
CASSQTQGRGANTEAFF
>-|TRBV9|-|TRBJ1-2
TGTGCCAGCAGCGACCAACCGACACGAGGAGGCTACACCTTC
CASSDQPTRGGYTF
>-|TRBV5-1|TRBD1|TRBJ1-1
TGCGCCAGCAGCTACACCGGGACAGGGGGTAACACTGAAGCTTTCTTT
CASSYTGTGGNTEAFF
>-|TRBV6-2/TRBV6-3|-|TRBJ1-2
TGTGCCAGCATTCTACGGGACTCCAATCCCCAGAGGGGCTACACCTTC
CASILRDSNPQRGYTF
>-|TRBV7-2|-|TRBJ2-5
TGTGCCAGCAGCTTGAGGGTTTGGGGGACCCAGTACTTC
CASSLRVWGTQYF
>many|TRBV5-1|-|TRBJ2-5
TGCGCCAGCAGGCGACAGCAAGAGACCCAGTACTTC
CASRRQQETQYF
>-|TRBV4-3|-|TRBJ1-1
TGCGCCAGCAGCCTCTTCACCCTGCAGATGAACACTGAAGCTTTCTTT
CASSLFTLQMNTEAFF
>-|TRBV3-1|TRBD1|TRBJ1-2
TGTGCCAGCAGCCATGACAGGGGGCCTGACTACACCTTC
CASSHDRGPDYTF
>few|TRBV30|-|TRBJ2-1
TGTGCCTGGAGTGTACGTCGGGGGGACAGACAGTTCTTC
CAWSVRRGDRQFF